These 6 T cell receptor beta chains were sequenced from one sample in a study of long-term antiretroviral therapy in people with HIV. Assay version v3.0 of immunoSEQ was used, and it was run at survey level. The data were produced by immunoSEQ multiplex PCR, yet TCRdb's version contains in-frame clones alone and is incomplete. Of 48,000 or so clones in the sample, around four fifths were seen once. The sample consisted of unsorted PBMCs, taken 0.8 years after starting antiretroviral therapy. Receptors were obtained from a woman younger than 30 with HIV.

This CDR3 is CAISESGTGSYEQYF. The CDR3 coding sequence is TGTGCCATCAGTGAGTCGGGGACTGGCTCCTACGAGCAGTACTTC. The gene calls are TRBV10-3 and TRBJ2-7; D is perhaps TRBD2 (6 bases). CDR1 ENHRY and CDR2 SYGVKD come from the germline V gene. V was cut by 0 bases and J by 0 bases, with 9 bases left in between. The CDR3 spans 15 residues.

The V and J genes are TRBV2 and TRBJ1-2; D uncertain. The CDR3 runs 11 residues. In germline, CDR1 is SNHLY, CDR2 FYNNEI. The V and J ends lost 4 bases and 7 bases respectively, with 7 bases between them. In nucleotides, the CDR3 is TGTGCCAGCAGTGTCGGAGGTGGCTACACCTTC. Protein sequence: CASSVGGGYTF.

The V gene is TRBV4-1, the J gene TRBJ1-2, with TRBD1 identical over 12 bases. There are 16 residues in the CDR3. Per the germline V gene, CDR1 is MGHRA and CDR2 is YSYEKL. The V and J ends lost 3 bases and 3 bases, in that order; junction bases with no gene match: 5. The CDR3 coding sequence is TGCGCCAGCAGCCAGTGGGACAGGGGGCTTGACTATGGCTACACCTTC. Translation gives CASSQWDRGLDYGYTF.

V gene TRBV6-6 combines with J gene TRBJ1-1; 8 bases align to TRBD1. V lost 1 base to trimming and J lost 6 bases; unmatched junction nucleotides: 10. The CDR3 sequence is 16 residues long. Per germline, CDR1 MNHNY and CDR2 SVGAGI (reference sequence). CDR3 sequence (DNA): TGTGCCAGCAGTTACTTCCGACAGGGGTTTAGCCCTGAAGCTTTCTTT. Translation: CASSYFRQGFSPEAFF.

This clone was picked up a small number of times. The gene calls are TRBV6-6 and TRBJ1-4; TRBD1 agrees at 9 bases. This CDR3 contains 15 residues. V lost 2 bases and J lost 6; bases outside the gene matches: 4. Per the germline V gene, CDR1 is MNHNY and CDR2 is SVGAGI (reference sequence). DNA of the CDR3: TGTGCCAGCAGTTACGGGGACAGGGTGGATGAAAAACTGTTTTTT. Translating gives CASSYGDRVDEKLFF.

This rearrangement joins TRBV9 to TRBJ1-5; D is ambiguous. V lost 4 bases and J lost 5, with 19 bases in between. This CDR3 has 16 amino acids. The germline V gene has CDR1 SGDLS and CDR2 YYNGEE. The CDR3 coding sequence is TGTGCCAGCAGCTCATCCTGGGCCCTGGACGATCAGCCCCAGCATTTT. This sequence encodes CASSSSWALDDQPQHF.